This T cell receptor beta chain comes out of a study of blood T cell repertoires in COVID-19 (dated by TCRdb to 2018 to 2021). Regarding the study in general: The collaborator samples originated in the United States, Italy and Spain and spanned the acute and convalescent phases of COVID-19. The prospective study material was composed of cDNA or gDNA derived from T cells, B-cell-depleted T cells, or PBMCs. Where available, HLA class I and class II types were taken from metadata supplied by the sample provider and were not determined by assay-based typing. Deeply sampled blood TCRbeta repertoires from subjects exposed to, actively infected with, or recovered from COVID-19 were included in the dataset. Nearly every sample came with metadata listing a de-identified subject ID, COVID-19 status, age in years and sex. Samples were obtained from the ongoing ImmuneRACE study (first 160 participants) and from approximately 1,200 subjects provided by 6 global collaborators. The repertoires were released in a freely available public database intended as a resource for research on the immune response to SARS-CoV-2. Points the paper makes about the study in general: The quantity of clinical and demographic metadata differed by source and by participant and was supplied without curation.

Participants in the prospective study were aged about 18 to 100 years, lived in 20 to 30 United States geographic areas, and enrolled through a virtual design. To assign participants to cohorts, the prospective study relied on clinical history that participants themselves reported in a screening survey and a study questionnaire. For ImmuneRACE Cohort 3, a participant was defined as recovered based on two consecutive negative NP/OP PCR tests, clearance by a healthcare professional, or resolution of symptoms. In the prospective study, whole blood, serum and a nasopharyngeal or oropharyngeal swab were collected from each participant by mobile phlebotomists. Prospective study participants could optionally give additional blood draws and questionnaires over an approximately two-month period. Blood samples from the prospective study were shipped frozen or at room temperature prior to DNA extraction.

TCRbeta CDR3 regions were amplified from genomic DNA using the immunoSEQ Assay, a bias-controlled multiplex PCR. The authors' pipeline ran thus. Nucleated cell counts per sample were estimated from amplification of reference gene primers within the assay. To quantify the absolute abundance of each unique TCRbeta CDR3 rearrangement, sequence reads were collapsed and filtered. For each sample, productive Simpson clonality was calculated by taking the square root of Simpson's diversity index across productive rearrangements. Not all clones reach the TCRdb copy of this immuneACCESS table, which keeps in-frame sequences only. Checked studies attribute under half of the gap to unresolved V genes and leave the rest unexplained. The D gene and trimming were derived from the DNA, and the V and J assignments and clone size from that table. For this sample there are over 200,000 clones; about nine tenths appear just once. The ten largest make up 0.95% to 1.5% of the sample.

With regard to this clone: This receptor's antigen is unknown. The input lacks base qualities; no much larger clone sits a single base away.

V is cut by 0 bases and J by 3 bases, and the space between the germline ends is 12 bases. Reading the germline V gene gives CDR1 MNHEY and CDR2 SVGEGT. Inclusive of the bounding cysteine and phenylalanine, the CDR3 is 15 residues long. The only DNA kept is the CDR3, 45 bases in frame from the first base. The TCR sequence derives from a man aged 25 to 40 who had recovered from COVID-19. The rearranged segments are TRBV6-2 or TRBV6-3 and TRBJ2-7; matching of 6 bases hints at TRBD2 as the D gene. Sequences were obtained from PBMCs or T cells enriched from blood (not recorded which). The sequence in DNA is TGTGCCAGCAGTTACTCGCCTAGCGACAACTACGAGCAGTACTTC. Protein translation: CASSYSPSDNYEQYF.